One and the same sample provided the 20 T cell receptor beta chains below, sequenced in a study of cytomegalovirus exposure and HLA in healthy donors. The PCR ran on 60 Vbeta and 13 Jbeta primers. Assay used: immunoSEQ multiplex PCR; TCRdb lists only in-frame clones, some missing. In total, the table holds about 160,000 clones. Sequencing was done on a sample of PBMCs. These receptors were collected from a woman aged 60-75 years in good health and CMV-seronegative.

The rearrangement links TRBV9 to TRBJ2-1, with 14 bases fitting TRBD2. The CDR3 spans 16 residues. The germline CDR1 and CDR2 sequences are SGDLS and YYNGEE. The V gene end was trimmed by 3 bases and the J gene end by 10 bases; junction bases not matched to a gene: 9. CDR3 sequence (DNA): TGTGCCAGCAGCGCAATGGGACTAGCGGGAGAGGGAGAGCAGTTCTTC. It yields the protein CASSAMGLAGEGEQFF.

The gene calls are TRBV5-1 and TRBJ1-5; 12 bases map to TRBD1. The germline V gene encodes CDR1 SGHRS and CDR2 YFSETQ. The CDR3 is 17 amino acids. The trim removed 2 bases at V and 7 bases at J, leaving 10 bases unmatched. The CDR3 loop is CASSLGTGGGQRQPQHF. The CDR3 DNA reads TGCGCCAGCAGCTTAGGGACAGGGGGCGGTCAGAGGCAGCCCCAGCATTTT.

The chain uses TRBV5-4 and TRBJ2-7; D may be TRBD1 (7 bases). CDR1 is SGHNT and CDR2 is YYREEE in the germline V gene (reference sequence). The length of the CDR3 is 15 residues. The V end lost 0 bases, the J end lost 3 bases, and 13 bases lay between the germline ends. In DNA, the CDR3 is TGTGCCAGCAGCTTGGGAGGACAGGAGGGCTACGAGCAGTACTTC. Residues: CASSLGGQEGYEQYF.

The gene calls are TRBV7-9 and TRBJ1-1; 10 nucleotides match TRBD1. Unmatched junction bases numbered 16, after V lost 7 bases and J lost 5 bases. The CDR3 is 17 residues long. Germline CDR1 reads SEHNR; CDR2 reads FQNEAQ (reference sequence). The CDR3 bases are TGTGCCAGCACCTGGACCTGGACAGGGGGGTTGACGACTGAAGCTTTCTTT. Its protein product is CASTWTWTGGLTTEAFF.

V is TRBV25-1 and J is TRBJ2-7; no firm D call. The CDR3 totals 11 residues. The V end lost 6 bases, the J end lost 2 bases, and 5 bases lay between the germline ends. Looked up from germline, CDR1 is MGHDK and CDR2 is SYGVNS. The CDR3 protein is CASSQAYEQYF. The DNA of the CDR3 is TGTGCCAGCAGCCAGGCCTACGAGCAGTACTTC.

This sequence joins TRBV18 and TRBJ1-5, with 9 bases identical to TRBD1. Germline loops: CDR1 KGHSH, CDR2 LQKENI. The CDR3 totals 16 residues. Unmatched junction bases numbered 10, after V lost 4 bases and J lost 6 bases. This CDR3 is CASSLGQGRGGQPQHF. The CDR3 coding sequence is TGTGCCAGCTCACTAGGACAGGGGCGCGGGGGTCAGCCCCAGCATTTT.

The genes are TRBV14 and TRBJ2-5; tentative D call: TRBD1 (6 bases). Germline CDR1 reads SGHDN; CDR2 reads FVKESK. CDR3 length: 14 residues. V lost 4 bases to trimming and J lost 1 base, with 10 bases between them. The CDR3 DNA follows: TGTGCCAGCAGCCGAGGACAGCCCCAAGAGACCCAGTACTTC. It codes for CASSRGQPQETQYF.

The rearrangement uses TRBV28 and TRBJ1-1; D gene uncertain. CDR3 length: 12 amino acids. CDR1 is MDHEN, CDR2 SYDVKM, per germline. V lost 9 bases to trimming and J lost 0 bases, with 8 bases between them. This chain's CDR3 is CAREPLNTEAFF. The CDR3 DNA is TGTGCCAGGGAGCCCTTGAACACTGAAGCTTTCTTT.

The genes are TRBV27 and TRBJ2-7; 10 bases agree with TRBD1. Losses at the gene ends were 3 bases for V and 5 bases for J; bases not matched to a gene: 10. Germline loops: CDR1 MNHEY, CDR2 SMNVEV (reference sequence). The CDR3 extends over 16 amino acids. In DNA form, the CDR3 reads TGTGCCAGCAGTTTTAGGGAGCCCGGACAGGGGGACGAGCAGTACTTC. This translates into CASSFREPGQGDEQYF.

Here the CDR3 reads CASSGQGFSTSGGADEQFF. DNA of the CDR3: TGTGCCAGCAGTGGACAGGGGTTTTCAACTAGCGGGGGGGCCGATGAGCAGTTCTTC. The rearrangement joins TRBV2 to TRBJ2-1; 13 nucleotides agree with TRBD2. After removal of 4 bases from V and 8 bases from J, the junction contained 17 bases not matched to a gene. The CDR3 extends over 19 amino acids. Germline loops: CDR1 SNHLY, CDR2 FYNNEI.

The rearrangement uses TRBV6-5 and TRBJ2-1, with TRBD2 matching over 8 bases. Germline-derived CDR1 and CDR2 are MNHEY and SVGAGI. V was clipped by 2 bases and J by 13 bases; unmatched bases: 7. CDR3 size: 13 residues. The CDR3 region has the DNA TGTGCCAGCAGTTACGGGGTTCGGACTAGCCAGTTCTTC. Protein product: CASSYGVRTSQFF.

V is TRBV7-7 and J is TRBJ2-1; TRBD1 is a possible D gene (6 bases). Germline CDR1 SSHAT, CDR2 FNYEAQ (reference sequence). Trimming removed 5 bases at V and 10 bases at J, with 15 bases between. The CDR3 extends over 13 amino acids. CDR3 region: CASSVKTGYEQFF. The CDR3 nucleotides read TGTGCCAGCAGCGTAAAAACAGGGTACGAGCAGTTCTTC.

The chain recombines TRBV5-1 with TRBJ2-5; the match to TRBD2 covers 7 bases. Germline V CDR1 and CDR2: SGHRS, YFSETQ. The CDR3 sequence is 14 residues long. V dropped 4 bases and J dropped 5; count of bases not matched to a gene: 8. The CDR3 bases are TGCGCCAGCAGCCGTGGGACTACCCAGGAGACCCAGTACTTC. Translated, it gives CASSRGTTQETQYF.

The rearrangement links TRBV7-8 to TRBJ2-5; a weak D match, TRBD2 (5 bases). Germline V CDR1 and CDR2: SGHVS, FQNEAQ. Trimming took off 5 bases at V and 3 bases at J, with 10 bases between the two ends. This CDR3 has 13 residues. CDR3 region: CASSPTREETQYF. The CDR3 coding sequence is TGTGCCAGCAGCCCTACTAGGGAAGAGACCCAGTACTTC.

The chain employs TRBV14 and TRBJ2-7; a possible D gene is TRBD2 (7 bases). The germline CDR1 and CDR2 sequences are SGHDN and FVKESK. The CDR3 loop spans 16 amino acids. V was trimmed by 1 base and J by 6 bases, leaving 19 bases between them. This chain's CDR3 is CASSQGIGRGPPEQYF. As DNA, the CDR3 is TGTGCCAGCAGCCAAGGAATAGGGCGGGGGCCCCCCGAGCAGTACTTC. The complete variable domain, with remaining parts taken from reference TRBV14 and TRBJ2-7, reads EAGVTQFPSHSVIEKGQTVTLRCDPISGHDNLYWYRRVMGKEIKFLLHFVKESKQDESGMPNNRFLAERTGGTYSTLKVQPAELEDSGVYFCASSQGIGRGPPEQYFGPGTRLTVT.

The chain carries TRBV7-3 and TRBJ1-1, with D perhaps TRBD1 (6 bases). Germline values: CDR1 SGHTA, CDR2 FQGTGA. V shed 5 bases and J shed 0 bases, with 16 bases lying between them. This CDR3 is built from 16 residues. CDR3 loop: CASSLGQPSMNTEAFF. CDR3 nucleotides: TGTGCCAGCAGCCTCGGACAGCCGTCAATGAACACTGAAGCTTTCTTT.

J is TRBJ2-7 and V is TRBV13; D gene uncertain. The germline CDR1 and CDR2 sequences are PRHDT and FYEKMQ (reference sequence). The V gene lost 0 bases and the J gene lost 3 bases, with 9 bases spanning the gap. The CDR3 consists of 14 residues. CDR3 DNA: TGTGCCAGCAGCTTAGGTAGTAGTGGCTACGAGCAGTACTTC. Its protein is CASSLGSSGYEQYF.

J is TRBJ1-1 and V is TRBV7-2; D remains unclear. V was shortened by 2 bases and J by 0 bases, with 19 bases between the two germline ends. CDR3 size: 18 residues. The V gene's germline CDR1 is SGHTA and CDR2 FQGNSA. The CDR3 is CASSLPIEEVVMNTEAFF. The CDR3 DNA sequence: TGTGCCAGCAGCTTACCGATAGAAGAGGTCGTCATGAACACTGAAGCTTTCTTT.

The chain joins TRBV5-1 to TRBJ1-2, with D possibly TRBD1 on 5 matching bases. Germline V lookup: CDR1 SGHRS, CDR2 YFSETQ. The V gene lost 0 bases and the J gene lost 4 bases, with 7 bases spanning the gap. The CDR3 contains 13 residues. Written as DNA, the CDR3 is TGCGCCAGCAGCTTGGTTAGGGGCTATGGCTACACCTTC. This gives the protein CASSLVRGYGYTF.

Note on this clone: The same CDR3 arises from other DNA sequences in this sample as well. The chain joins TRBV7-6 to TRBJ1-1, with TRBD1 as a possible D gene (5 bases). The CDR3 runs 13 residues. Trimming removed 2 bases at V and 1 base at J, with 5 bases between. Germline V gene sequence: CDR1 SGHVS, CDR2 FNYEAQ. CDR3 sequence: CASSLQGNTEAFF. CDR3 DNA: TGTGCCAGCAGCTTACAGGGGAACACTGAAGCTTTCTTT.